A selection of T cell receptor beta chains follows, all from one sample in a study of cytomegalovirus exposure and HLA in healthy donors. Assay: immunoSEQ multiplex PCR; the TCRdb copy retains only in-frame clones and omits some. This sample's clone table lists about 170,000 clones. The sample comprised PBMCs. The receptor source for this set is a woman under 30 in good health and CMV-seropositive. The CDR3 runs from the conserved cysteine through the conserved F or W. The D gene is left open where the match is weak.

d_call j_call v_call cdr3_nt cdr3_aa
TRBD1 TRBJ1-1 TRBV4-1 TGCGCCAGCAGCCGGGGGACAGGGGGACTGAACACTGAAGCTTTCTTT CASSRGTGGLNTEAFF
. TRBJ2-7 TRBV29-1 TGCAGCGTTGAAGATTGGAAGGAGCCCTACGAGCAGTACTTC CSVEDWKEPYEQYF
TRBD2 TRBJ2-1 TRBV2 TGTGCCAGCAGTGTTGGGGGAGGACTAGCGCGTGAGCAGTTCTTC CASSVGGGLAREQFF
TRBD2 TRBJ2-2 TRBV5-1 TGCGCCAGCAGCTTGGGACTAGCGGGGGCCTACACCGGGGAGCTGTTTTTT CASSLGLAGAYTGELFF
TRBD2 TRBJ2-3 TRBV10-3 TGTGCCATCAGGGACGCGCTAGCGGGGGGGCCTTCTCGGCAGTATTTT CAIRDALAGGPSRQYF
. TRBJ1-2 TRBV28 TGTGCCAGCAGCGGGACTAACTATGGCTACACCTTC CASSGTNYGYTF
. TRBJ2-7 TRBV4-1 TGCGCCAGCAGCTACGCGGGGGCGGGAAGCTACGAGCAGTACTTC CASSYAGAGSYEQYF
. TRBJ2-5 TRBV28 TGTGCCAGCAGTTTATTGGCGGGGACGAAAGAGACCCAGTACTTC CASSLLAGTKETQYF
TRBD1 TRBJ1-1 TRBV5-4 TGTGCCAGCAGCCGAACAGGGGGCGACACTGAAGCTTTCTTT CASSRTGGDTEAFF
TRBD1 TRBJ1-2 TRBV18 TGTGCCAGCTCACCAAACTCGGGACAGGCCTATGGCTACACCTTC CASSPNSGQAYGYTF
. TRBJ2-1 TRBV6-5 TGTGCCAGCAGGGACTTGTACAATGAGCAGTTCTTC CASRDLYNEQFF
. TRBJ1-2 TRBV19 TGTGCCAGTTCCGGACAGCCCTTAGACTACACCTTC CASSGQPLDYTF
. TRBJ2-7 TRBV6-6 TGTGCCAGCAGTTACAAGGGGGTCGCCTACGAGCAGTACTTC CASSYKGVAYEQYF
TRBD1 TRBJ2-7 TRBV6-5 TGTGCCAGCAGTTACATGGACAGGAACTACGAGCAGTACTTC CASSYMDRNYEQYF
. TRBJ2-7 TRBV19 TGTGCCAGTAGCGCCGGACATAGCTACGAGCAGTACTTC CASSAGHSYEQYF
TRBD2 TRBJ2-7 TRBV5-6 TGTGCCAGCAGTTTAGGGCTAGCGGGTCTCCACGAGCAGTACTTC CASSLGLAGLHEQYF
. TRBJ2-7 TRBV5-1 TGCGCCAGCAGCCCCCTGCCCGGGGATGTATATGGGCAGTACTTC CASSPLPGDVYGQYF
TRBD1 TRBJ1-1 TRBV5-4 TGTGCCAGCAGCTTGGGTCCAGGGGGCAGGACTGAAGCTTTCTTT CASSLGPGGRTEAFF
. TRBJ1-2 TRBV2 TGTGCCAGCAGCACAGGTCCCAACTATGGCTACACCTTC CASSTGPNYGYTF
. TRBJ1-1 TRBV18 TGTGCCAGCTCACCACTCGCGGGGCCCAACACTGAAGCTTTCTTT CASSPLAGPNTEAFF
TRBD2 TRBJ2-1 TRBV5-1 TGCGCCAGCAGCTTGGGGACTAGCCGTCCCAATGAGCAGTTCTTC CASSLGTSRPNEQFF
TRBD1 TRBJ2-1 TRBV7-6 TGTGCCAGCAGCTTGGATCGACAGGGCTCCTACAATGAGCAGTTCTTC CASSLDRQGSYNEQFF
. TRBJ1-5 TRBV27 TGTGCCAGCAGTTTCGAGGGAAGGGGCAATCAGCCCCAGCATTTT CASSFEGRGNQPQHF
TRBD1 TRBJ2-2 TRBV7-2 TGTGCCAGCAGCGGGAGGGCTGGGACAGGGGGCCCCGGGGAGCTGTTTTTT CASSGRAGTGGPGELFF
TRBD2 TRBJ2-2 TRBV9 TGTGCCAGCAGCCCCCGGACTAGCGGGGGGGCAATCGGGGAGCTGTTTTTT CASSPRTSGGAIGELFF